These 12 T cell receptor beta chains originate from one sample sequenced in a study of CD8+CD57+ T cells in acquired aplastic anemia. The template used for profiling TCR beta VDJ and CDR3 was genomic DNA. TCRdb ran MiXCR on the reads and lists one entry per CDR3 protein. The sample has more than 100,000 distinct CDR3 sequences; 48% are singletons. The sample comprised sorted CD4+, CD8+, or CD8+CD57+ T cells (not recorded which) from PBMCs. These TCRs come from a human donor in good health, serving as a control.

The CDR3 DNA reads as TGCGCCAGCAGCCAAGTAAGCGTATTGAAAGCTTTCTTT. This codes for CASSQVSVLKAFF. This rearrangement joins TRBV4-1 to TRBJ1-1; no definite D call. This CDR3 is 13 amino acids long. The V gene's germline CDR1 is MGHRA and CDR2 YSYEKL. V shed 1 base and J shed 9 bases, with 12 bases lying between them.

This clonotype was picked up many times. V is TRBV7-6 and J is TRBJ2-3, with D uncertain. CDR1 is SGHVS and CDR2 is FNYEAQ in the germline V gene. The CDR3 is 15 residues long. Trimming removed 1 base from V and 0 bases from J, with 8 bases in between. The CDR3 loop reads CASSLGLPSTDTQYF. CDR3 sequence (DNA): TGTGCCAGCAGCTTAGGCCTACCTAGCACAGATACGCAGTATTTT.

This clonotype has ten or more counts. This rearrangement joins TRBV6-1 to TRBJ1-6, with 7 bases identical to TRBD1. Trimming removed 5 bases from V and 6 bases from J; junction bases left unmatched: 4. There are 14 residues in the CDR3. Germline V lookup: CDR1 MNHNS, CDR2 SASEGT. The CDR3 sequence is CASSTDRTNSPLHF. For the CDR3, the DNA is TGTGCCAGCAGTACGGACAGGACTAATTCACCCCTCCACTTT.

The chain carries TRBV29-1 and TRBJ1-2; D is ambiguous. CDR1 SQVTM and CDR2 ANQGSEA come from the germline V gene. CDR3 length equals 8 residues. The germline V and J ends were trimmed by 3 bases and 7 bases, with 0 bases remaining between them. CDR3 amino acids: CSVDGYTF. Here the CDR3 DNA reads TGCAGCGTTGATGGCTACACCTTC. Together with reference TRBV29-1 and TRBJ1-2, the CDR3 gives the full variable domain: SAVISQKPSRDICQRGTSLTIQCQVDSQVTMMFWYRQQPGQSLTLIATANQGSEATYESGFVIDKFPISRPNLTFSTLTVSNMSPEDSSIYLCSVDGYTFGSGTRLTVV.

The chain joins TRBV15 to TRBJ2-5; 7 bases match TRBD2. The CDR3 spans 13 residues. V lost 5 bases, J lost 5 bases, and 5 bases stayed unmatched. Germline CDR1 and CDR2: LNHNV and YYDKDF (reference sequence). Here the CDR3 DNA reads TGTGCCACCAGCGTCTACGGGGGGGAGACCCAGTACTTC. Encoded protein: CATSVYGGETQYF.

About this clonotype: The junction and the germline gene differ at one end; a read error may be behind it. The gene calls are TRBV6-5 and TRBJ1-6; 10 bases are a match to TRBD1. The CDR3 has 16 residues. The germline V gene encodes CDR1 MNHEY and CDR2 SVGAGI. The CDR3 is CASSYGFGTGDSPPHF. CDR3 nucleotide sequence: TGTGCCAGCAGTTACGGTTTTGGGACAGGGGATTCACCCCCCCACTTT.

This chain joins TRBV7-6 and TRBJ2-7; tentatively, D is TRBD1 (6 bases). The ends were cut back, 5 bases at V and 10 bases at J, with 21 bases in the middle. Germline CDR1 SGHVS, CDR2 FNYEAQ. CDR3 size: 14 residues. This chain's CDR3 is CASSRYTGTTEQYF. DNA of the CDR3: TGTGCCAGCAGCCGATATACCGGGACAACGGAACAGTACTTC.

A word on this clonotype: No conserved phenylalanine or tryptophan ends this CDR3, so it is likely a read error. The DNA is omitted, as the CDR3 cannot be located on it reliably, and the CDR3 follows TCRdb's listing. The rearrangement links TRBV7-2 to TRBJ1-4; the listed D gene, TRBD1, was not tested against the DNA. The CDR3 numbers 8 amino acids, ends counted. The germline V gene has CDR1 SGHTA and CDR2 FQGNSA. The CDR3 reads CASSLAGG.

With respect to this clonotype: A read error may produce the germline difference seen at one junction end. The V and J genes are TRBV2 and TRBJ2-5; 8 nucleotides line up with TRBD2. Germline V lookup: CDR1 SNHLY, CDR2 FYNNEI. CDR3 size: 15 residues. As DNA, the CDR3 is TGTGCCAGCAGTGAAGCTAGCGGGGAGGAAGAGACCCAGTACTTT. Its translation is CASSEASGEEETQYF. Using reference TRBV2 and TRBJ2-5 for the parts outside the CDR3, the full variable domain is EPEVTQTPSHQVTQMGQEVILRCVPISNHLYFYWYRQILGQKVEFLVSFYNNEISEKSEIFDDQFSVERPDGSNFTLKIRSTKLEDSAMYFCASSEASGEEETQYFGPGTRLLVL.

The chain links TRBV2 to TRBJ2-1; TRBD2 aligns across 7 bases. The CDR3 loop spans 14 amino acids. Losses at the gene ends were 3 bases for V and 7 bases for J; bases not matched to a gene: 6. Germline values: CDR1 SNHLY, CDR2 FYNNEI. The CDR3: CASSEEGGTNEQFF. The CDR3 DNA sequence: TGTGCCAGCAGTGAGGAGGGAGGGACGAATGAGCAGTTCTTC.

The V gene is TRBV4-3, the J gene TRBJ1-5; unclear D gene. V lost 1 base, J lost 7 bases, and 8 bases lay in between. The CDR3 covers 13 residues. CDR1 LGHNA and CDR2 YSLEER come from the germline V gene. The CDR3 bases are TGCGCCAGCAGCCAAGTCCTCCACCAGCCCCAGCATTTT. It specifies CASSQVLHQPQHF.

With respect to this clonotype: The conserved phenylalanine or tryptophan normally closing the CDR3 is absent here, so this likely arose from a read error. The CDR3 here is CASSSLPEASSGYTL. CDR3 nucleotide sequence: TGTGCCAGCAGCTCGTTACCGGAAGCGAGCTCTGGCTACACCCTC. J is TRBJ1-2 and V is TRBV9; D gene uncertain. CDR1 and CDR2 from the germline V gene are SGDLS and YYNGEE. V was pared by 4 bases and J by 7 bases, with 20 bases between. The CDR3 sequence is 15 residues long.